This TCR beta chain was identified during a study of control samples from healthy donors and cancer patients. The CDR3 spans 16 residues. Germline loops: CDR1 MNHEY, CDR2 SMNVEV (reference sequence). The V gene end was trimmed by 6 bases and the J gene end by 4 bases; junction bases not matched to a gene: 12. Sequencing used immunoSEQ multiplex PCR; TCRdb keeps in-frame clones, though not all of them. The sample includes some 160,000 clones, roughly 90% seen only once; the top ten take 4.9%. This clonotype was obtained from a man aged 25 to 40 in good health. Source material: blood. The V call is TRBV27, the J call TRBJ2-7, with 10 positions matching TRBD1. CDR3 coding DNA: TGTGCCAGCAGACCGATTGCCGGGACAGGGGTGTACGAGCAGTACTTC. Protein: CASRPIAGTGVYEQYF.